The clone carrying this TCR beta chain was seen more than once but under ten times. These data come from a study of beta chain features in type 1 diabetes. The investigators reverse transcribed all of the isolated RNA, so they sequenced expressed TCRB transcripts. Regulatory, naive and central memory T cell samples averaged roughly 3.8 million reads. The data were produced by immunoSEQ multiplex PCR, yet TCRdb's version contains in-frame clones alone and is incomplete. The sample has fewer than 900,000 clones; roughly 15% are singletons. CDR1 and CDR2 from the germline V gene are SGHTA and FQGTGA. The CDR3 length is 13 residues. V lost 5 bases and J 5 bases, leaving 9 bases between the germline ends. Donors contributed one heparinised blood draw apiece, averaging approximately 0.12 L.

The rearrangement links TRBV7-3 to TRBJ2-2, with D perhaps given as TRBD1 or TRBD2 (5 bases each). The specimen sequenced was naive CD4+ T cells from blood. This sequence was found in a woman younger than 35 in good health. The CDR3 DNA reads as TGTGCCAGCAGCCCGGGGCTTACCGGGGAGCTGTTTTTT. Protein product: CASSPGLTGELFF.